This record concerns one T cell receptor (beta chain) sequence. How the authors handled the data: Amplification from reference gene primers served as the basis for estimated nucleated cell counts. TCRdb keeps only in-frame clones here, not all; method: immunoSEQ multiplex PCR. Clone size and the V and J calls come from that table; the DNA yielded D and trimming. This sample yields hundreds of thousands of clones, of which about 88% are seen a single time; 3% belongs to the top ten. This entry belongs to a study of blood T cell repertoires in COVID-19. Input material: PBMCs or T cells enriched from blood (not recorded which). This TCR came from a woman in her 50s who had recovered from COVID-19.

The chain's CDR3 is CASSEARLAGGNTGELFF. CDR3 in DNA: TGTGCCAGCAGTGAAGCGCGACTAGCGGGAGGAAACACCGGGGAGCTGTTTTTT. The J gene is TRBJ2-2, the V gene TRBV6-1; 13 bases line up with TRBD2. Looked up from germline, CDR1 is MNHNS and CDR2 is SASEGT. Germline trimming cut 0 bases from V and 2 bases from J; bases unmatched to any gene: 3. The CDR3 runs to 18 residues.